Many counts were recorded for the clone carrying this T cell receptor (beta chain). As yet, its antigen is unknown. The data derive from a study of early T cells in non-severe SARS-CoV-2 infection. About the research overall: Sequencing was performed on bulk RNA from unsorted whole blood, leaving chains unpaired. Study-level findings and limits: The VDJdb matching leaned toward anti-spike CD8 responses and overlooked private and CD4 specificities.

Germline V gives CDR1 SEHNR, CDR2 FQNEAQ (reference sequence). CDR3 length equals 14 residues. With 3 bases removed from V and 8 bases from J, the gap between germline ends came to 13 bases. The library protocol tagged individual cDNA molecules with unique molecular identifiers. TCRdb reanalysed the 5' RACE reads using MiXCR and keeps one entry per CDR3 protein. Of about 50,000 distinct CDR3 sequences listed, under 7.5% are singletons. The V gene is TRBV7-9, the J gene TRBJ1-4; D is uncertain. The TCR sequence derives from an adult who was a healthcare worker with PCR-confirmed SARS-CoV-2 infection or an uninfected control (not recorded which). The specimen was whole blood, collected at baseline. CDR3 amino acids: CASSLVPPGEKLFF. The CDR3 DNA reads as TGTGCCAGCAGCTTGGTGCCTCCGGGGGAAAAACTGTTTTTT.